The 26 T cell receptor beta chains given below trace back to one sample, sequenced in a study of Ad26.COV2.S vaccination and SARS-CoV-2 variants. The method was immunoSEQ multiplex PCR; TCRdb's version includes in-frame clones alone and lacks a portion of them. The sample has about 400,000 clones; about four fifths are singletons. The treatment: 15 to 20 received Ad26.COV2.S at low or high dose, single or two shots; roughly five received placebo; per-sample allocation not given. Sampling happened 63 days after the first vaccine or placebo injection. The sample here was peripheral blood, taken in a trial of Ad26.COV2.S vaccine versus placebo. Receptor source: a person aged 18 to 65 who received the Ad26.COV2.S COVID-19 vaccine or a placebo.

The chain uses TRBV4-1 and TRBJ1-2, with no clear D. Germline CDR1 reads MGHRA; CDR2 reads YSYEKL. The CDR3 runs to 13 residues. Trimming cost V 4 bases and J 5 bases, with 11 bases left between them. In DNA, the CDR3 is TGCGCCAGCAGCCGTTACAGCAAATATGGCTACACCTTC. As protein: CASSRYSKYGYTF.

The genes are TRBV6-5 and TRBJ2-6; D not certain. This CDR3 has 15 amino acids. Looked up from germline, CDR1 is MNHEY and CDR2 is SVGAGI. Trimming left V 0 bases short and J 0 bases short, with 3 bases between. The CDR3: CASSYSRSGANVLTF. As DNA, the CDR3 is TGTGCCAGCAGTTACTCCCGCTCTGGGGCCAACGTCCTGACTTTC.

The chain uses TRBV5-1 and TRBJ2-1; D may be TRBD2 (6 bases). This CDR3 contains 14 residues. With 0 bases removed from V and 5 bases from J, the gap between germline ends came to 9 bases. Per the germline V gene, CDR1 is SGHRS and CDR2 is YFSETQ. DNA of the CDR3: TGCGCCAGCAGCTTGGTTCTAGCGAACAATGAGCAGTTCTTC. This sequence encodes CASSLVLANNEQFF.

V is TRBV18 and J is TRBJ2-7, with D perhaps assigned TRBD1 or TRBD2 (5 bases each). The V gene lost 6 bases and the J gene lost 7 bases, with 19 bases spanning the gap. The germline V gene has CDR1 KGHSH and CDR2 LQKENI. The CDR3 has 14 amino acids. CDR3 bases: TGTGCCAGCTCGCCCGGGACGGCGCTGGGGGAGCAGTACTTC. Protein product: CASSPGTALGEQYF.

The gene calls are TRBV27 and TRBJ1-4; no firm D call. The length of the CDR3 is 19 residues. In germline, CDR1 is MNHEY, CDR2 SMNVEV (reference sequence). Trimming took off 2 bases at V and 0 bases at J, with 19 bases between the two ends. In nucleotides, the CDR3 is TGTGCCAGCAGTTTAACGGGAGGGAAGATAGGTGCAACTAATGAAAAACTGTTTTTT. This sequence encodes CASSLTGGKIGATNEKLFF.

V is TRBV27 and J is TRBJ1-6; TRBD1 might be the D (5 bases). The CDR3 runs to 18 residues. Deletions cut 0 bases from V and 0 bases from J, with 12 bases between. CDR1 MNHEY and CDR2 SMNVEV come from the germline V gene (reference sequence). CDR3 in amino acids: CASSLSAGKSSYNSPLHF. The CDR3, as DNA: TGTGCCAGCAGTTTATCGGCAGGGAAAAGCTCCTATAATTCACCCCTCCACTTT.

This clone was picked up a small number of times. The chain has TRBV29-1 and TRBJ2-1; tentatively, D is TRBD2 (6 bases). Germline loops: CDR1 SQVTM, CDR2 ANQGSEA. The CDR3 consists of 15 residues. V was trimmed by 5 bases and J by 0 bases, leaving 14 bases between them. The CDR3 region has the DNA TGCAGCGTTTCTGGGACTCCTATCTCCTACAATGAGCAGTTCTTC. Its protein is CSVSGTPISYNEQFF.

The chain links TRBV13 to TRBJ2-7; perhaps TRBD2 as D (5 bases). Trimming removed 0 bases from V and 3 bases from J, with 12 bases in between. There are 15 residues in the CDR3. Germline V lookup: CDR1 PRHDT, CDR2 FYEKMQ (reference sequence). The CDR3 region has the DNA TGTGCCAGCAGCTTAGGCGGGAAGGGCCGCTACGAGCAGTACTTC. Protein: CASSLGGKGRYEQYF.

The chain joins TRBV7-8 to TRBJ2-1, with D tentatively TRBD2 (5 bases). Germline CDR1 is SGHVS and CDR2 is FQNEAQ. V shed 3 bases and J shed 6 bases, with 15 bases lying between them. This CDR3 has 15 amino acids. The CDR3 here is CASSLGSVAGNEQFF. The CDR3 nucleotides are TGTGCCAGCAGCTTGGGGTCGGTGGCGGGCAATGAGCAGTTCTTC. Filled out from reference TRBV7-8 and TRBJ2-1, the complete variable domain reads GAGVSQSPRYKVAKRGQDVALRCDPISGHVSLFWYQQALGQGPEFLTYFQNEAQLDKSGLPSDRFFAERPEGSVSTLKIQRTQQEDSAVYLCASSLGSVAGNEQFFGPGTRLTVL.

The rearrangement joins TRBV10-2 to TRBJ1-2; 7 bases are a match to TRBD1. The CDR3 extends over 14 amino acids. CDR1 WSHSY and CDR2 SAAADI come from the germline V gene. V gave up 8 bases and J gave up 4 bases; unmatched junction bases: 10. CDR3 amino acids: CASVPDGTAYGYTF. Written as DNA, the CDR3 is TGCGCCAGCGTACCAGACGGGACAGCCTATGGCTACACCTTC.

Only a few counts were recorded for this clone. V usage is TRBV19 and J usage is TRBJ1-3, with D unresolved. The germline CDR1 and CDR2 sequences are LNHDA and SQIVND (reference sequence). V was cut by 8 bases and J by 4 bases, with 18 bases left in between. There are 15 residues in the CDR3. CDR3 region: CASARTHSSGNTIYF. DNA for the CDR3: TGTGCCAGTGCCCGGACGCACAGTAGCGGAAACACCATATATTTT.

CDR3 in amino acids: CASSQHRVKDTF. CDR3 DNA: TGTGCCAGCAGCCAACACAGGGTTAAGGACACCTTC. The chain carries TRBV5-8 and TRBJ1-2; D might be TRBD1 (6 bases). The V gene's germline CDR1 is SGHTS and CDR2 YDEGEE. CDR3 length: 12 amino acids. The ends were cut back, 4 bases at V and 12 bases at J, with 16 bases in the middle. The full variable domain, its missing parts supplied by reference TRBV5-8 and TRBJ1-2, is EAGVTQSPTHLIKTRGQQATLRCSPISGHTSVYWYQQALGLGLQFLLWYDEGEERNRGNFPPRFSGRQFPNYSSELNVNALELEDSALYLCASSQHRVKDTFGSGTRLTVV.

V is TRBV6-5 and J is TRBJ1-6, with a weak D call TRBD1 (5 bases). The CDR3 length is 15 residues. V lost 2 bases and J lost 10, with 15 bases in between. Germline assignment: CDR1 MNHEY and CDR2 SVGAGI. This CDR3 reads CASSYGSGRRSPLHF. The CDR3 DNA is TGTGCCAGCAGTTACGGGTCAGGGCGACGATCACCCCTCCACTTT.

The chain is built from TRBV19 and TRBJ2-7; 9 bases agree with TRBD2. The germline V gene has CDR1 LNHDA and CDR2 SQIVND (reference sequence). The CDR3 is 15 residues long. The V and J ends lost 1 base and 3 bases, in that order; junction bases with no gene match: 4. CDR3 nucleotides: TGTGCCAGTAGTATAGTAAAACTAGCGGGCTACGAGCAGTACTTC. Translated: CASSIVKLAGYEQYF. Variable domain in full (rest from reference TRBV19 and TRBJ2-7): DGGITQSPKYLFRKEGQNVTLSCEQNLNHDAMYWYRQDPGQGLRLIYYSQIVNDFQKGDIAEGYSVSREKKESFPLTVTSAQKNPTAFYLCASSIVKLAGYEQYFGPGTRLTVT.

The chain is built from TRBV7-2 and TRBJ1-2, with TRBD1 matching over 10 bases. The CDR3 length is 17 residues. Germline CDR1 and CDR2: SGHTA and FQGNSA. Germline trimming cut 3 bases from V and 2 bases from J; bases unmatched to any gene: 9. Here the CDR3 reads CASSFPGQGQGNYGYTF. CDR3 in DNA: TGTGCCAGCAGCTTCCCGGGACAGGGGCAGGGAAACTATGGCTACACCTTC.

The chain joins TRBV27 to TRBJ1-6, with a weak D call TRBD1 (6 bases). Trimming took off 7 bases at V and 10 bases at J, with 20 bases between the two ends. The CDR3 loop spans 15 amino acids. CDR1 and CDR2 (germline): MNHEY, SMNVEV (reference sequence). This chain's CDR3 is CASMGGPGARSPLHF. CDR3 nucleotide sequence: TGTGCCAGCATGGGTGGGCCAGGGGCAAGGTCACCCCTCCACTTT.

V gene TRBV12-1 combines with J gene TRBJ2-7; the table gives TRBD2 as D, unverified against the DNA. TRBV12-1 is a known pseudogene. This CDR3 spans 16 amino acids. This chain's CDR3 is CASSFLGAGVHYEQYF. In DNA form, the CDR3 reads TGTGCCAGCAGCTTTTTAGGAGCGGGGGTCCATTACGAGCAGTACTTC.

V is TRBV14 and J is TRBJ2-4; D ambiguous. V was clipped by 1 base and J by 0 bases, with 4 bases between them. The V gene's germline CDR1 is SGHDN and CDR2 FVKESK. The CDR3 runs to 14 residues. CDR3 sequence reads: CASSQAGAKNIQYF. In nucleotides, the CDR3 is TGTGCCAGCAGCCAAGCGGGAGCCAAAAACATTCAGTACTTC.

This chain uses TRBV6-2 or TRBV6-3 with TRBJ2-7; D not resolved. CDR3 length: 16 residues. Per the germline V gene, CDR1 is MNHEY and CDR2 is SVGEGT. V was cut by 0 bases and J by 0 bases, with 12 bases left in between. This CDR3 is CASSYSIGRSSYEQYF. The DNA for the CDR3 is TGTGCCAGCAGTTACTCGATAGGCAGGAGCTCCTACGAGCAGTACTTC.

The chain carries TRBV18 and TRBJ2-7; weak D call: TRBD1 (6 bases). This CDR3 has 13 residues. V lost 4 bases and J 5 bases, leaving 12 bases between the germline ends. The V gene's germline CDR1 is KGHSH and CDR2 LQKENI. In nucleotides, the CDR3 is TGTGCCAGCTCACAGATGACAGGCAACGAGCAGTACTTC. Its protein product is CASSQMTGNEQYF.

This chain joins TRBV20-1 and TRBJ2-1, with 13 bases that match TRBD2. V lost 3 bases to trimming and J lost 8 bases; unmatched junction nucleotides: 4. The CDR3 contains 14 residues. Per the germline V gene, CDR1 is DFQATT and CDR2 is SNEGSKA (reference sequence). The CDR3 region is CSASGLAGEHEQFF. The CDR3 DNA follows: TGCAGTGCTAGTGGACTAGCGGGAGAGCATGAGCAGTTCTTC.

CDR3 coding DNA: TGTGCCAGCTCGAAGGGACCCGGGAGTGGAAACACCATATATTTT. The encoded protein is CASSKGPGSGNTIYF. This chain uses TRBV18 with TRBJ1-3; weak D call: TRBD1 (5 bases). Germline V lookup: CDR1 KGHSH, CDR2 LQKENI. V lost 6 bases and J 3 bases, leaving 15 bases between the germline ends. The CDR3 totals 15 residues.

The chain combines TRBV3-1 (or the pseudogene TRBV3-2) with TRBJ1-1; perhaps TRBD1 as D (6 bases). V lost 3 bases and J 5 bases, leaving 13 bases between the germline ends. Germline V gene data show CDR1 as LGHDT and CDR2 as YNNKEL (reference sequence). This CDR3 spans 14 amino acids. CDR3 loop: CASSHWGAQTEAFF. The CDR3 region has the DNA TGTGCCAGCAGCCACTGGGGGGCGCAGACTGAAGCTTTCTTT.

The rearrangement uses TRBV19 and TRBJ2-3, with D unresolved. CDR1 and CDR2 (germline): LNHDA, SQIVND (reference sequence). The CDR3 consists of 18 residues. V lost 5 bases and J 0 bases, leaving 21 bases between the germline ends. The CDR3 DNA sequence: TGTGCCAGTAGTGGGCTCATGAAGAAAATTTCTAGCACAGATACGCAGTATTTT. This translates into CASSGLMKKISSTDTQYF.

The rearrangement joins TRBV2 to TRBJ1-3; D perhaps matches TRBD1 (6 bases). Germline V CDR1 and CDR2: SNHLY, FYNNEI. V was pared by 7 bases and J by 0 bases, with 16 bases between. CDR3 length: 16 residues. CDR3 region: CASTGQPVYSGNTIYF. CDR3 in DNA: TGTGCCAGCACCGGACAGCCAGTTTACTCTGGAAACACCATATATTTT.

The V and J genes are TRBV11-3 and TRBJ1-1; TRBD1 agrees at 7 bases. This CDR3 region has 15 residues. Trimming took 5 bases from V and 0 from J; bases not matched to a gene: 6. Germline assignment: CDR1 SGHNT and CDR2 YENEEA. CDR3 amino acids: CASSRRGQVNTEAFF. CDR3 DNA sequence: TGTGCCAGCAGCCGACGAGGACAGGTGAACACTGAAGCTTTCTTT. Complete variable domain (other parts from reference TRBV11-3 and TRBJ1-1): EAGVVQSPRYKIIEKKQPVAFWCNPISGHNTLYWYLQNLGQGPELLIRYENEEAVDDSQLPKDRFSAERLKGVDSTLKIQPAELGDSAVYLCASSRRGQVNTEAFFGQGTRLTVV.